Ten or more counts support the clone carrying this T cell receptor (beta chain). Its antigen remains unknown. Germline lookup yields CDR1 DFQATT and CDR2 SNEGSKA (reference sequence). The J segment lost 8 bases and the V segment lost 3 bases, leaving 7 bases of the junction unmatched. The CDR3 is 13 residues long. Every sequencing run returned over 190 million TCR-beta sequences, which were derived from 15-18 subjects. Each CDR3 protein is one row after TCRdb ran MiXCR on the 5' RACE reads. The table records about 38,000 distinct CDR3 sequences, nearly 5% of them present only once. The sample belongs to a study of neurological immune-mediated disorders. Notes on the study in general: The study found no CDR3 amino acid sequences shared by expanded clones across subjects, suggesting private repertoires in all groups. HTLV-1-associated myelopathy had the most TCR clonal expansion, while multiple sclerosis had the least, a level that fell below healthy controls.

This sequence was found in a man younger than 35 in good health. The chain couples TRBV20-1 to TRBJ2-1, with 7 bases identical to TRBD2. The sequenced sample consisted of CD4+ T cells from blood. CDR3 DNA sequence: TGCAGTGCTAGGGTGGGGGGGGTTCATGAGCAGTTCTTC. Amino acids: CSARVGGVHEQFF.